This is a list of T cell receptor beta chains from one sample in a study of blood T cell repertoires in COVID-19. Sequencing was performed with immunoSEQ multiplex PCR; in TCRdb, only in-frame clones are kept and a portion is missing. The sample shows a few hundred thousand clones, about 90% of them seen only once. The sequenced sample consisted of peripheral blood. The receptor set was obtained from a man between 18 and 35 years old with active or convalescent COVID-19. The CDR3 runs from the conserved cysteine through the conserved F or W. The D gene is left open where the match is weak. Rows give clone size only sometimes, using once, few, many, or a class for an expanded clone.

NA	13	TRBV29-1	TRBJ1-3	NA	TGCAGCGGTTCACAGGGTTCTGGAAACACCATATATTTT	CSGSQGSGNTIYF
NA	12	TRBV29-1	TRBJ1-2	NA	TGCAGCGTTTATTATCCAGACTATGGCTACACCTTC	CSVYYPDYGYTF
few	15	TRBV13	TRBJ2-2	NA	TGTGCCAGCAGCTCCACCAGGGGCGGCACCGGGGAGCTGTTTTTT	CASSSTRGGTGELFF
once	14	TRBV18	TRBJ1-3	NA	TGTGCCAGCTCACCAGGGGCGAGAGGAAACACCATATATTTT	CASSPGARGNTIYF
NA	15	TRBV18	TRBJ2-4	TRBD1	TGTGCCAGCTCACCCCCGGGGACAGGGGGTGGCATTCAGTACTTC	CASSPPGTGGGIQYF
once	14	TRBV29-1	TRBJ2-5	NA	TGCAGCGCGGGGGGCGGGATCCTAGGAGAGACCCAGTACTTC	CSAGGGILGETQYF
NA	14	TRBV7-9	TRBJ1-2	TRBD1	TGTGCCAGCAGCTTAGAAGTGACAGGGAACGGCTACACCTTC	CASSLEVTGNGYTF
many	13	TRBV7-2	TRBJ2-2	NA	TGTGCCAGCAGCTATACTAGCACCGGGGAGCTGTTTTTT	CASSYTSTGELFF
NA	15	TRBV11-2	TRBJ2-7	TRBD2	TGTGCCAGCAGCTATACCGGGAGGGTTAAGGACGAGCAGTACTTC	CASSYTGRVKDEQYF
NA	14	TRBV2	TRBJ2-3	NA	TGTGCCAGCAGCGGAGGACTAAGCACAGATACGCAGTATTTT	CASSGGLSTDTQYF